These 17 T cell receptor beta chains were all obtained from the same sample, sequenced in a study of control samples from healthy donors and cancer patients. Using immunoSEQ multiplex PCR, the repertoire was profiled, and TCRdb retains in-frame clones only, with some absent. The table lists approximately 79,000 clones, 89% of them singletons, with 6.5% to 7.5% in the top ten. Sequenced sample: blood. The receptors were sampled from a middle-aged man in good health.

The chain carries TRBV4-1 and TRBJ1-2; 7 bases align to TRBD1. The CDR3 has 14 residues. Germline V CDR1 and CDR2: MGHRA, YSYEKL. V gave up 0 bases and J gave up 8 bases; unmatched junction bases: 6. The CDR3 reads CASSQDLGTAGYTF. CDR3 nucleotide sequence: TGCGCCAGCAGCCAAGATTTAGGGACAGCAGGCTACACCTTC.

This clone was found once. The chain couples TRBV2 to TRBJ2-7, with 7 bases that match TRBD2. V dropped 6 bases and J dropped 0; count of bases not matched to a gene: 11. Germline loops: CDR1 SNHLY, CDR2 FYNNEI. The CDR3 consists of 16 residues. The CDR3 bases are TGTGCCAGCAGACAAGAACGGACTAGGAACTCCTACGAGCAGTACTTC. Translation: CASRQERTRNSYEQYF.

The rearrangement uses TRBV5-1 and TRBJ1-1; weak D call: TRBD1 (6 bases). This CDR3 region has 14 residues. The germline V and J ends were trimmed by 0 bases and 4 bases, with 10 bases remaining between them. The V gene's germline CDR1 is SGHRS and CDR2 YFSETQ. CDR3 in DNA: TGCGCCAGCAGCTTGGCCGGGGGGGCCACTGAAGCTTTCTTT. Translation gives CASSLAGGATEAFF.

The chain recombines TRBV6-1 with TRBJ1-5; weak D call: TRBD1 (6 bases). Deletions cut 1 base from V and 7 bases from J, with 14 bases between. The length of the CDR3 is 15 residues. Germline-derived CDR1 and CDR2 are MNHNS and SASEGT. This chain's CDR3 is CASSEEGGAGQPQHF. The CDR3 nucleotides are TGTGCCAGCAGTGAAGAAGGGGGTGCGGGGCAGCCCCAGCATTTT.

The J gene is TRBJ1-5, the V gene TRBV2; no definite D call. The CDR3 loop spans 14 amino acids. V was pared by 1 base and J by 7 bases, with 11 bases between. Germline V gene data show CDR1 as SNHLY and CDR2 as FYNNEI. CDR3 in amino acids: CASSEEGMGQPQHF. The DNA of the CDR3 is TGTGCCAGCAGTGAAGAAGGGATGGGGCAGCCCCAGCATTTT.

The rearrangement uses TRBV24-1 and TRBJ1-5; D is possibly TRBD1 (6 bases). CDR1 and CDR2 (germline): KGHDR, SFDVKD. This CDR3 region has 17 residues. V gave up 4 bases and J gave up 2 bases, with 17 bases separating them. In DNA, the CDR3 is TGTGCCACCAGTGACTCACAGGGAAGTTTTGGCAATCAGCCCCAGCATTTT. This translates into CATSDSQGSFGNQPQHF.

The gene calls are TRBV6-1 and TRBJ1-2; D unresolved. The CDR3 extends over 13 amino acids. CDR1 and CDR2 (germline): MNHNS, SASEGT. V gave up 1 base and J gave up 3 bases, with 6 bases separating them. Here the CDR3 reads CASSEVEYYGYTF. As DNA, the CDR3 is TGTGCCAGCAGTGAAGTTGAATACTATGGCTACACCTTC.

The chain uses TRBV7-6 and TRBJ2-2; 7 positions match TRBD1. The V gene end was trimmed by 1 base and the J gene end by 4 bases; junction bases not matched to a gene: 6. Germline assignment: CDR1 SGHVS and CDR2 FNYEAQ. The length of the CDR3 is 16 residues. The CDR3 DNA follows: TGTGCCAGCAGCTTAGGCAGGGGGTTCAGCACCGGGGAGCTGTTTTTT. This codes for CASSLGRGFSTGELFF.

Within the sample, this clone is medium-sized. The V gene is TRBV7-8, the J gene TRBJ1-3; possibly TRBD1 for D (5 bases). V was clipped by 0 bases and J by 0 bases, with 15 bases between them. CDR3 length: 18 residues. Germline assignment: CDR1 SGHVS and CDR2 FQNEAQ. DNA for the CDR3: TGTGCCAGCAGCTTAGCGATGATAGGGGCTTCCTCTGGAAACACCATATATTTT. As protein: CASSLAMIGASSGNTIYF.

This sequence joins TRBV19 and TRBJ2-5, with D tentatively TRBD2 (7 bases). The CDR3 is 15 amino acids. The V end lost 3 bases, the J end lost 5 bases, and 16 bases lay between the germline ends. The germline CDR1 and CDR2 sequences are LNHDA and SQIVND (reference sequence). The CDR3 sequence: CASSMQTGGRETQYF. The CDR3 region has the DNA TGTGCCAGTAGTATGCAAACGGGGGGCAGGGAGACCCAGTACTTC.

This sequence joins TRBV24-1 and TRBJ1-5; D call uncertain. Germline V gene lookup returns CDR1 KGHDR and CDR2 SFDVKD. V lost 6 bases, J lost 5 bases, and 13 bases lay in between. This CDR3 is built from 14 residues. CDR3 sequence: CATSPPITDQPQHF. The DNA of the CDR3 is TGTGCCACCAGTCCCCCTATAACCGATCAGCCCCAGCATTTT.

The CDR3 DNA is TGTGCCAGCAGTGAGGGACAGGGATACGGTTCACCCCTCCACTTT. As protein: CASSEGQGYGSPLHF. The V call is TRBV2, the J call TRBJ1-6, with 9 bases that match TRBD1. The germline CDR1 and CDR2 sequences are SNHLY and FYNNEI. Germline trimming cut 3 bases from V and 9 bases from J; bases unmatched to any gene: 6. This CDR3 comprises 15 residues.

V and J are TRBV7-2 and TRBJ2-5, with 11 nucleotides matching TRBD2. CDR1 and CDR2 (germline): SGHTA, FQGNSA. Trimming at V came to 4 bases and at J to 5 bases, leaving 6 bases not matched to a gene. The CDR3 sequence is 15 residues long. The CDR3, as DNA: TGTGCCAGCAGCTCGGGGTGGACTAGCGGGGAGACCCAGTACTTC. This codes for CASSSGWTSGETQYF. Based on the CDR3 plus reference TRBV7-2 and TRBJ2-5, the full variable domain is GAGVSQSPSNKVTEKGKDVELRCDPISGHTALYWYRQSLGQGLEFLIYFQGNSAPDKSGLPSDRFSAERTGGSVSTLTIQRTQQEDSAVYLCASSSGWTSGETQYFGPGTRLLVL.

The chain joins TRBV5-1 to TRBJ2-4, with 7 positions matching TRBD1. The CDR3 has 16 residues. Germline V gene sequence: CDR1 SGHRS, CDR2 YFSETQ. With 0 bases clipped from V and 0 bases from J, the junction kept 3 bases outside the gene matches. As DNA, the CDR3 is TGCGCCAGCAGCTTGGCAGGGGGTCTAGCCAAAAACATTCAGTACTTC. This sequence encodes CASSLAGGLAKNIQYF. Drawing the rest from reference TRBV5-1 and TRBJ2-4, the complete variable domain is KAGVTQTPRYLIKTRGQQVTLSCSPISGHRSVSWYQQTPGQGLQFLFEYFSETQRNKGNFPGRFSGRQFSNSRSEMNVSTLELGDSALYLCASSLAGGLAKNIQYFGAGTRLSVL.

CDR3 sequence reads: CASSVPQGGNTEAFF. As DNA, the CDR3 is TGTGCCAGCAGCGTACCCCAGGGGGGGAACACTGAAGCTTTCTTT. V and J are TRBV9 and TRBJ1-1, with TRBD1 matching 7 bases. The CDR3 is 15 amino acids. Germline CDR1 SGDLS, CDR2 YYNGEE. Trimming took 1 base from V and 1 from J; bases not matched to a gene: 4.

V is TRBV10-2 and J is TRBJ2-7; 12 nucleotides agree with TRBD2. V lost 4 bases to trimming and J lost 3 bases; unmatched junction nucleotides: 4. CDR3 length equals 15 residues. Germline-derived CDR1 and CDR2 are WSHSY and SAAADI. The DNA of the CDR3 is TGCGCCAGCAGTGGGACTAGCGGGGACGTCTACGAGCAGTACTTC. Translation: CASSGTSGDVYEQYF.

This chain's CDR3 is CASSPSRGNYGYTF. DNA for the CDR3: TGTGCCAGCAGCCCGAGCCGGGGAAACTATGGCTACACCTTC. The chain is built from TRBV7-2 and TRBJ1-2, with D unclear. V was shortened by 5 bases and J by 2 bases, with 12 bases between the two germline ends. The CDR3 is made up of 14 amino acids. Germline CDR1 reads SGHTA; CDR2 reads FQGNSA.